Listed below are T cell receptor beta chains from one sample, sequenced in a study of regulatory T cells in long-lasting Graves disease. TCRdb redid the calling of the multiplex PCR reads with MiXCR, one entry per CDR3 protein. Among approximately 480,000 distinct CDR3 sequences listed, roughly 17% were seen once. These data are also associated with another study on T cells in Graves' hyperthyroidism and ophthalmopathy.

The sample here was peripheral blood mononuclear cells (PBMCs), taken at new diagnosis, from a patient treated with antithyroid drugs. All receptors come from a middle-aged man with Graves disease. Each CDR3 is given with its conserved first and last residue. The order of the fields is clone size, J gene, D gene, CDR3 length, V gene, CDR3 protein, CDR3 DNA. D genes are given only for firm matches. Some rows mark clone size as missing; the rest say once, few, many or name a class of expanded clone.

few	TRBJ1-4	TRBD1	18	TRBV6-4	CASSDEFGGDRGPLELFF	TGTGCCAGCAGTGACGAGTTTGGCGGCGACAGGGGGCCGCTGGAACTGTTTTTT
few	TRBJ2-5	TRBD1	19	TRBV20-1	CSARSGRQGSSRVGETQYF	TGCAGTGCTAGATCGGGAAGACAGGGATCTAGCCGGGTGGGAGAGACCCAGTACTTC
many	TRBJ2-7	TRBD1	15	TRBV28	CASSNLGQGAYEQYF	TGTGCCAGCAGCAACCTGGGACAGGGAGCATACGAGCAGTACTTC
many	TRBJ2-1	TRBD1	14	TRBV14	CASSQVRTGAEQFF	TGTGCCAGCAGCCAAGTTCGGACAGGGGCTGAGCAGTTCTTC
many	TRBJ2-7	.	13	TRBV14	CASSQAVHYEQYF	TGTGCCAGCAGCCAAGCCGTCCACTACGAGCAGTACTTC
many	TRBJ2-2	.	13	TRBV30	CAWSATNTGELFF	TGTGCCTGGAGTGCGACGAACACCGGGGAGCTGTTTTTT
few	TRBJ1-1	.	14	TRBV10-3	CAISTPTGSHGAFF	TGTGCCATCAGTACCCCGACAGGCTCCCACGGGGCTTTCTTT
few	TRBJ2-2	.	14	TRBV19	CASSIERLTGELFF	TGTGCCAGTAGTATAGAACGACTCACCGGGGAGCTGTTTTTT
few	TRBJ2-2	.	16	TRBV6-1	CASSEIPGANTGELFF	TGTGCCAGCAGTGAAATACCCGGGGCGAACACCGGGGAGCTGTTTTTT
many	TRBJ2-1	TRBD2	15	TRBV7-8	CASSLTSGSGNEQFF	TGTGCCAGCAGCTTAACTAGCGGGAGTGGCAATGAGCAGTTCTTC
few	TRBJ1-3	.	13	TRBV28	CASSWSSGNTIYF	TGTGCCAGCAGTTGGTCCTCTGGAAACACCATATATTTT
.	TRBJ2-7	.	13	TRBV6-1	CASTPSLFYEQYF	TGTGCCAGCACGCCGAGCTTATTTTACGAGCAGTACTTC
few	TRBJ2-7	TRBD1	14	TRBV27	CASSLQGATYEQYF	TGTGCCAGCAGTTTACAGGGGGCCACCTACGAGCAGTACTTC
many	TRBJ2-7	TRBD1	13	TRBV11-2	CASSGTGGGEQYF	TGTGCCAGCAGCGGGACAGGGGGCGGCGAGCAGTACTTC
.	TRBJ2-2	.	14	TRBV9	CASSVWGPSGELFF	TGTGCCAGCAGCGTTTGGGGGCCGTCGGGGGAGCTGTTTTTT
many	TRBJ1-5	.	18	TRBV6-5	CASSWAGSRLGGNQPQHF	TGTGCCAGCAGTTGGGCAGGTAGCAGATTGGGGGGGAATCAGCCCCAGCATTTT
many	TRBJ2-3	.	14	TRBV24-1	CATSDFRGPDTQYF	TGTGCCACCAGTGATTTTCGAGGTCCAGATACGCAGTATTTT
many	TRBJ1-1	.	13	TRBV28	CASSPQGWIEAFF	TGTGCCAGCAGTCCACAGGGATGGATTGAAGCTTTCTTT
few	TRBJ2-7	.	14	TRBV10-2	CASSDSSDTYEQYF	TGCGCCAGCAGTGATAGTAGCGACACCTACGAGCAGTACTTC
.	TRBJ2-7	TRBD1	12	TRBV5-1	CASGTANYEQYF	TGCGCCAGCGGGACAGCAAACTACGAGCAGTACTTC
few	TRBJ2-5	.	17	TRBV20-1	CSASAMAAGSYQETQYF	TGCAGTGCTAGCGCCATGGCAGCGGGTTCGTACCAAGAGACCCAGTACTTC
.	TRBJ2-7	TRBD2	15	TRBV6-1	CASSERGTSSHEQYF	TGTGCCAGCAGTGAGAGGGGGACTAGTTCCCACGAGCAGTACTTC
few	TRBJ2-6	TRBD1	17	TRBV9	CASSGQGLGSGANVLTF	TGTGCCAGCTCCGGACAGGGTTTGGGCTCTGGGGCCAACGTCCTGACTTTC
.	TRBJ2-7	.	14	TRBV6-5	CASSSTFRAPEQYF	TGTGCCAGCAGTTCCACCTTCCGGGCGCCCGAGCAGTACTTC
many	TRBJ1-1	.	15	TRBV15	CATSRVTGINTEAFF	TGTGCCACCAGCAGAGTGACGGGGATCAACACTGAAGCTTTCTTT
.	TRBJ2-7	TRBD1	15	TRBV27	CASSLPGQALHEQYF	TGTGCCAGCAGTTTACCGGGACAGGCTCTCCACGAGCAGTACTTC
few	TRBJ2-1	TRBD1	17	TRBV9	CASSLYPGTGGSYEQFF	TGTGCCAGCAGCCTTTACCCCGGGACAGGGGGCTCCTATGAGCAGTTCTTC
many	TRBJ2-1	TRBD2	12	TRBV30	CAWTSGSYEQFF	TGTGCCTGGACTAGCGGGAGCTATGAGCAGTTCTTC
many	TRBJ1-6	.	14	TRBV2	CASRSRGRDSPLHF	TGTGCCAGCAGGTCTAGGGGTCGCGATTCACCCCTCCACTTT
.	TRBJ2-2	.	14	TRBV3-1	CATRPGLNTGELFF	TGTGCCACCCGACCGGGACTCAACACCGGGGAGCTGTTTTTT
.	TRBJ1-2	.	15	TRBV3-1	CASSQDRIGIYGYTF	TGTGCCAGCAGCCAAGATCGAATAGGGATCTATGGCTACACCTTC
few	TRBJ2-2	.	14	TRBV18	CASSPDTYTGELFF	TGTGCCAGCTCACCGGACACGTACACCGGGGAGCTGTTTTTT
.	TRBJ2-3	.	12	TRBV12-5	CASGNRGDTQYF	TGTGCTAGTGGCAATAGGGGAGATACGCAGTATTTT
.	TRBJ2-1	.	14	TRBV20-1	CSAKNPSRYNEQFF	TGCAGTGCTAAGAACCCATCAAGGTACAATGAGCAGTTCTTC
.	TRBJ2-2	.	15	TRBV24-1	CATSDPRLVSGELFF	TGTGCCACCAGTGATCCTCGACTGGTTTCCGGGGAGCTGTTTTTT
many	TRBJ2-5	.	12	TRBV7-2	CASSRWGETQYF	TGTGCCAGCAGCCGCTGGGGGGAGACCCAGTACTTC
few	TRBJ2-2	TRBD2	17	TRBV9	CASSVDFAGGNTGELFF	TGTGCCAGCAGCGTAGACTTTGCGGGAGGGAACACCGGGGAGCTGTTTTTT
many	TRBJ1-6	.	14	TRBV2	CASGRDKSTSPLHF	TGTGCCAGCGGGCGGGACAAGAGTACTTCACCCCTCCACTTT
.	TRBJ1-1	TRBD1	15	TRBV7-3	CASSLTRTGNTEAFF	TGTGCCAGCAGCTTAACCCGGACAGGGAACACTGAAGCTTTCTTT
many	TRBJ2-1	TRBD2	14	TRBV9	CASSVSGIYNEQFF	TGTGCCAGCAGCGTAAGCGGGATTTACAATGAGCAGTTCTTC
.	TRBJ1-6	TRBD1	18	TRBV2	CASSDSVVGQGARSPLHF	TGTGCCAGCAGTGATAGTGTTGTGGGACAGGGGGCGCGGTCACCCCTCCACTTT
many	TRBJ1-5	TRBD1	15	TRBV28	CASSPGTADNQPQHF	TGTGCCAGCAGTCCTGGGACAGCCGACAATCAGCCCCAGCATTTT
.	TRBJ2-1	TRBD2	16	TRBV2	CASHAHGTSGYNEQFF	TGTGCCAGTCACGCGCACGGGACTAGCGGCTACAATGAGCAGTTCTTC
.	TRBJ1-6	.	17	TRBV20-1	CSAREARNGEEKPPLHF	TGCAGTGCTAGAGAAGCCCGCAATGGGGAGGAAAAGCCACCCCTCCACTTT
many	TRBJ1-2	.	14	TRBV30	CAWSVPWDRYGYTF	TGTGCCTGGAGTGTACCCTGGGATCGCTATGGCTACACCTTC
.	TRBJ1-1	.	18	TRBV11-1	CASSLTSGRVEVNTEAFF	TGTGCCAGCAGCTTAACGTCGGGTAGGGTAGAAGTGAACACTGAAGCTTTCTTT
.	TRBJ2-3	.	13	TRBV29-1	CSVGKGRQDTQYF	TGCAGCGTTGGTAAGGGGCGCCAGGATACGCAGTATTTT
many	TRBJ2-3	.	13	TRBV20-1	CSARRAGGDTQYF	TGCAGTGCTAGGCGTGCAGGAGGAGATACGCAGTATTTT
.	TRBJ1-2	.	12	TRBV3-1	CASSQRERGYTF	TGTGCCAGCAGCCAGAGGGAGAGGGGCTACACCTTC
.	TRBJ1-5	.	13	TRBV29-1	CSVTSNSNQPQHF	TGCAGCGTGACTTCAAATAGCAATCAGCCCCAGCATTTT
many	TRBJ1-2	TRBD1	14	TRBV12-3/TRBV12-4	CASSFSDRGGGYTF	TGTGCCAGCAGTTTTTCCGACAGGGGAGGAGGCTACACCTTC